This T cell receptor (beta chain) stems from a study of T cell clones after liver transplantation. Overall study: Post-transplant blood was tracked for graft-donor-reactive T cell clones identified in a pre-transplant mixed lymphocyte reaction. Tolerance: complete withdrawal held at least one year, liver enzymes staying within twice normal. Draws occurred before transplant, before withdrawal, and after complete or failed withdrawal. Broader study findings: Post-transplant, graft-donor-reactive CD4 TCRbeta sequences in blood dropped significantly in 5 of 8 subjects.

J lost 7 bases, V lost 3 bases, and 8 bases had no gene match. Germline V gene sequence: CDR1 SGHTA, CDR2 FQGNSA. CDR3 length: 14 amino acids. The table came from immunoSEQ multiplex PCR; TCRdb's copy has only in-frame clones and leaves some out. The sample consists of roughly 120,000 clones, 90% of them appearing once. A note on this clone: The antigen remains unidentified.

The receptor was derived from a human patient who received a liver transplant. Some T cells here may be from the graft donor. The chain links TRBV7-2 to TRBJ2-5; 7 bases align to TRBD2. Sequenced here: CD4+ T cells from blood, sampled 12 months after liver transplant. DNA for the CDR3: TGTGCCAGCAGCTTGATAGCGGGCCACCGGACCCAGTACTTC. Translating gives CASSLIAGHRTQYF.